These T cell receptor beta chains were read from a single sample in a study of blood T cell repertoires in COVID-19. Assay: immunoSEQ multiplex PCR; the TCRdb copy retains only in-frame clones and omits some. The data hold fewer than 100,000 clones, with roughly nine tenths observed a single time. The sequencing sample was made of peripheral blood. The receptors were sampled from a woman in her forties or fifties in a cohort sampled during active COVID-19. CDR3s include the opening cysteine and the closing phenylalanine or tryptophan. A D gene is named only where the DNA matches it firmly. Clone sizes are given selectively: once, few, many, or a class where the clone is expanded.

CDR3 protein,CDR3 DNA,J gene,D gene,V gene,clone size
CASSPGASSYEQYF,TGTGCCAGCTCACCAGGGGCCAGCTCCTACGAGCAGTACTTC,TRBJ2-7,.,TRBV18,.
CASTGDTGELFF,TGTGCCAGCACGGGGGACACCGGGGAGCTGTTTTTT,TRBJ2-2,.,TRBV28,.
CASSATSWYTEAFF,TGTGCCAGCAGTGCCACTAGTTGGTACACTGAAGCTTTCTTT,TRBJ1-1,.,TRBV2,once
CASSSPTGATPYEQYF,TGTGCCAGCAGCTCCCCGACAGGGGCTACCCCCTACGAGCAGTACTTC,TRBJ2-7,TRBD1,TRBV5-4,.
CASSSARGGDADTQYF,TGTGCCAGTAGTAGCGCGAGGGGGGGAGATGCAGATACGCAGTATTTT,TRBJ2-3,.,TRBV19,.
CASSSQTNEQFF,TGTGCCAGCAGCTCACAGACGAATGAGCAGTTCTTC,TRBJ2-1,.,TRBV7-9,.
CASSLGREGETQYF,TGCGCCAGCAGCTTGGGTCGGGAGGGAGAGACCCAGTACTTC,TRBJ2-5,TRBD2,TRBV5-1,.
CASSQDVSSGNTIYF,TGCGCCAGCAGCCAAGATGTCAGCTCTGGAAACACCATATATTTT,TRBJ1-3,.,TRBV4-1,few
CASSPGTGAVANYGYTF,TGTGCCAGCAGTCCCGGAACAGGGGCCGTAGCTAACTATGGCTACACCTTC,TRBJ1-2,TRBD1,TRBV27,.
CASSLDGTETDTQYF,TGCGCCAGCAGCTTGGATGGGACAGAGACAGATACGCAGTATTTT,TRBJ2-3,TRBD1,TRBV5-1,.
CASTPTGTETQYF,TGTGCCAGCACTCCTACAGGGACAGAGACCCAGTACTTC,TRBJ2-5,.,TRBV6-5,.
CATSITTPGNTEAFF,TGTGCCACCAGCATCACGACACCTGGGAACACTGAAGCTTTCTTT,TRBJ1-1,.,TRBV15,.
CASSPPTGGYEQYF,TGTGCCAGCAGCCCCCCGACAGGGGGGTACGAGCAGTACTTC,TRBJ2-7,TRBD1,TRBV7-8,.
CASSLTAQGNTIYF,TGTGCCAGCAGCTTAACAGCGCAAGGAAACACCATATATTTT,TRBJ1-3,.,TRBV7-3,.
CASSRQTYLNTEAFF,TGTGCCAGCAGCCGACAGACTTACTTAAACACTGAAGCTTTCTTT,TRBJ1-1,.,TRBV3-1/TRBV3-2,.
CAWTRGLYNEKLFF,TGTGCCTGGACCCGCGGACTGTATAATGAAAAACTGTTTTTT,TRBJ1-4,.,TRBV30,.
CASSFRLASDTQYF,TGTGCCAGCAGCTTCCGACTAGCCTCAGATACGCAGTATTTT,TRBJ2-3,TRBD2,TRBV5-5,.
CASSREGQGVFEQYF,TGTGCCAGCAGCAGAGAGGGACAGGGTGTCTTTGAGCAGTACTTC,TRBJ2-7,TRBD1,TRBV7-8,.
CASSLSGFRGGTGELFF,TGTGCCAGCAGCTTAAGTGGGTTCCGCGGGGGCACCGGGGAGCTGTTTTTT,TRBJ2-2,TRBD2,TRBV7-3,.
CASSEGQGNQPQHF,TGTGCCAGCAGTGAGGGACAGGGGAACCAGCCCCAGCATTTT,TRBJ1-5,TRBD1,TRBV2,.
CASTVGTVNYGYTF,TGTGCCAGCACGGTTGGGACAGTTAACTATGGCTACACCTTC,TRBJ1-2,TRBD1,TRBV9,.
CASSMDSFNQPQHF,TGTGCCAGTAGTATGGACAGTTTCAATCAGCCCCAGCATTTT,TRBJ1-5,.,TRBV19,.
CASSYQRASSYNEQFF,TGTGCCAGCAGTTATCAGCGGGCGAGCTCCTACAATGAGCAGTTCTTC,TRBJ2-1,.,TRBV7-3,.
CASSIAGQVPLLPYEQYF,TGTGCCAGTAGTATCGCAGGACAGGTGCCCCTATTGCCCTACGAGCAGTACTTC,TRBJ2-7,TRBD1,TRBV19,once
CATSDTGGNQPQHF,TGTGCCACCAGTGATACAGGGGGGAATCAGCCCCAGCATTTT,TRBJ1-5,TRBD1,TRBV24-1,.
CASSHLRAGTYNEQFF,TGTGCCAGTAGTCACCTGAGGGCGGGCACCTACAATGAGCAGTTCTTC,TRBJ2-1,.,TRBV19,.
CASSLFGEAFF,TGTGCCAGCAGCTTGTTTGGCGAAGCTTTCTTT,TRBJ1-1,.,TRBV5-8,.
CASSPNRDRVLYTF,TGTGCCAGCAGCCCAAACCGGGACAGGGTTCTTTACACCTTC,TRBJ1-2,TRBD1,TRBV3-1/TRBV3-2,.
CASSPTSGGSYEQYF,TGTGCCAGCTCCCCGACTAGCGGGGGTTCCTACGAGCAGTACTTC,TRBJ2-7,TRBD2,TRBV18,.
CSVVSQWTEAFF,TGCAGCGTTGTATCCCAGTGGACTGAAGCTTTCTTT,TRBJ1-1,.,TRBV29-1,.
CASSPISRGTGSNYGYTF,TGTGCCAGCTCACCAATCTCTCGGGGGACAGGGTCTAACTATGGCTACACCTTC,TRBJ1-2,TRBD1,TRBV18,.
CAISRTGPSPNEKLFF,TGTGCCATCAGTCGGACAGGGCCCTCCCCGAATGAAAAACTGTTTTTT,TRBJ1-4,TRBD1,TRBV10-3,.